This TCR beta chain was recorded in a study of PD-1 blockade in classical Hodgkin lymphoma. The study's findings and limits: Patients with a complete response exhibited baseline diversity comparable to newly diagnosed patients. At C4D1, TCR diversity had climbed significantly for CD4+ cells, though not for CD8+ cells.

Using immunoSEQ multiplex PCR, the repertoire was profiled, and TCRdb retains in-frame clones only, with some absent. The top ten clones hold approximately 15% of a sample with roughly 50,000 clones, almost 90% of them seen once. Comment on this clone: What it binds is unknown.

Germline CDR1 SQVTM, CDR2 ANQGSEA. V was pared by 4 bases and J by 0 bases, with 9 bases between. The CDR3 totals 13 residues. The time point here: cycle 4 day 1 (C4D1), after more than five weeks of nivolumab. Brentuximab vedotin exposure varied among the patients, all of whom had relapsed after autologous stem cell transplantation. The patients, who had relapsed/refractory classical Hodgkin lymphoma, achieved best responses of complete response, partial response or progressive disease. The origin of this receptor is a human donor with classical Hodgkin lymphoma. The J gene is TRBJ1-1, the V gene TRBV29-1, with D hard to call. This specimen was peripheral blood mononuclear cells (PBMCs), taken before the fourth cycle of nivolumab. The CDR3 sequence: CSVVGSMNTEAFF. The CDR3 DNA reads TGCAGCGTTGTAGGCAGCATGAACACTGAAGCTTTCTTT.